A selection of T cell receptor beta chains follows, all from one sample in a study of breast tumors, draining lymph nodes, adjacent tissues. TCRdb fed the multiplex PCR reads into MiXCR, producing one record per CDR3 protein. The sample lists about 180,000 distinct CDR3 sequences, 30% to 35% seen once, with around 4% in the top ten. The sequenced sample consisted of axillary lymph node tissue. These receptors were collected from a female donor with breast cancer. Some clones in this sample may be carry-over from other donors' samples. CDR3s include the opening cysteine and the closing phenylalanine or tryptophan. The order of the fields is clone size, V gene, D gene, J gene, CDR3 protein, CDR3 DNA. The D gene is left open where the match is weak. Clone size is given for some rows only: seen once, a few or many times, or a class if the clone is expanded.

clone size: many; V gene: TRBV20-1; D gene: -; J gene: TRBJ2-1; CDR3 protein: CSARDLDQSSYNEQFF; CDR3 DNA: TGCAGTGCTAGAGATCTCGATCAGAGCTCCTACAATGAGCAGTTCTTC
clone size: many; V gene: TRBV20-1; D gene: TRBD1; J gene: TRBJ1-2; CDR3 protein: CSAPTTGGFGYTF; CDR3 DNA: TGCAGTGCTCCCACTACAGGGGGCTTTGGCTACACCTTC
clone size: many; V gene: TRBV27; D gene: -; J gene: TRBJ1-6; CDR3 protein: CASRPSAGTGSPLHF; CDR3 DNA: TGTGCCAGCAGACCCTCGGCAGGGACGGGATCACCCCTCCACTTT
clone size: many; V gene: TRBV4-1; D gene: TRBD1; J gene: TRBJ1-5; CDR3 protein: CASSQDTGDNQPQHF; CDR3 DNA: TGCGCCAGCAGCCAAGATACAGGGGACAATCAGCCCCAGCATTTT
clone size: many; V gene: TRBV4-2; D gene: TRBD1; J gene: TRBJ2-1; CDR3 protein: CATGQGYEQFF; CDR3 DNA: TGTGCCACTGGACAGGGCTATGAGCAGTTCTTC
clone size: many; V gene: TRBV5-8; D gene: -; J gene: TRBJ2-3; CDR3 protein: CASSLASHKYF; CDR3 DNA: TGTGCCAGCAGCTTGGCTAGCCACAAGTATTTT
clone size: many; V gene: TRBV19; D gene: -; J gene: TRBJ2-1; CDR3 protein: CASSIVGGNSYNEQFF; CDR3 DNA: TGTGCCAGTAGTATAGTAGGAGGGAACTCCTACAATGAGCAGTTCTTC
clone size: many; V gene: TRBV9; D gene: -; J gene: TRBJ1-2; CDR3 protein: CASSVLADGGGYTF; CDR3 DNA: TGTGCCAGCAGCGTACTGGCTGATGGAGGTGGCTACACCTTC
clone size: many; V gene: TRBV3-1; D gene: -; J gene: TRBJ2-2; CDR3 protein: CASSHSTENTGELFF; CDR3 DNA: TGTGCCAGCAGCCATTCGACAGAGAACACCGGGGAGCTGTTTTTT
clone size: -; V gene: TRBV6-8; D gene: TRBD1; J gene: TRBJ2-2; CDR3 protein: CASSLTGGTGELFF; CDR3 DNA: TGTGCCAGCAGTCTGACAGGGGGCACCGGGGAGCTGTTTTTT
clone size: -; V gene: TRBV7-9; D gene: TRBD1; J gene: TRBJ2-7; CDR3 protein: CASSSLDGTDCYEQYF; CDR3 DNA: TGTGCCAGCAGCTCCCTGGACGGGACAGATTGCTACGAGCAGTACTTC
clone size: many; V gene: TRBV19; D gene: TRBD1; J gene: TRBJ1-6; CDR3 protein: CASQYTGGNSPLHF; CDR3 DNA: TGTGCCAGCCAATATACAGGGGGTAATTCACCCCTCCACTTT
clone size: -; V gene: TRBV7-3; D gene: TRBD2; J gene: TRBJ2-2; CDR3 protein: CASSQPGLASVPGELFF; CDR3 DNA: TGTGCCAGCAGCCAACCTGGACTAGCCTCGGTGCCCGGGGAGCTGTTTTTT
clone size: many; V gene: TRBV9; D gene: -; J gene: TRBJ2-7; CDR3 protein: CASSVGGTGNEQYF; CDR3 DNA: TGTGCCAGCAGCGTAGGGGGGACGGGAAACGAGCAGTACTTC
clone size: many; V gene: TRBV19; D gene: TRBD2; J gene: TRBJ2-5; CDR3 protein: CASSSVAGPRETQYF; CDR3 DNA: TGTGCCAGTAGTAGCGTAGCGGGTCCAAGGGAGACCCAGTACTTC
clone size: -; V gene: TRBV5-6; D gene: -; J gene: TRBJ2-7; CDR3 protein: CASSLIAAPSYEQYF; CDR3 DNA: TGTGCCAGCAGCTTGATAGCCGCGCCCTCCTACGAGCAGTACTTC